The sequence of this T cell receptor (beta chain) was determined in a study of blood T cell repertoires in COVID-19. Germline trimming cut 4 bases from V and 2 bases from J; bases unmatched to any gene: 6. Germline values: CDR1 SNHLY, CDR2 FYNNEI. The length of the CDR3 is 15 residues. Using immunoSEQ multiplex PCR, the repertoire was profiled, and TCRdb retains in-frame clones only, with some absent. The sample shows hundreds of thousands of clones, more than 75% of them seen only once. The rearrangement links TRBV2 to TRBJ2-3, with TRBD2 matching over 7 bases. Sample: PBMCs or T cells enriched from blood (not recorded which). The clonotype originates from a woman in her fifties or sixties who had recovered from COVID-19. CDR3 in DNA: TGTGCCAGCAGTGCGGCTAGCGGTAACACAGATACGCAGTATTTT. It encodes CASSAASGNTDTQYF.